This T cell receptor beta chain was obtained from a study of blood T cell repertoires in COVID-19. Study information: Acute and convalescent COVID-19 specimens originated in the United States, Italy and Spain. Sources were T cells, B-cell-depleted T cells, or PBMCs; the material itself was cDNA or gDNA.

In the authors' workflow: Nucleated cell number was recorded as an estimate derived from reference gene primer amplification. Profiling relied on immunoSEQ multiplex PCR, and the TCRdb table lists in-frame clones only, not all of them. The D gene and trimming were derived from the DNA, and the V and J assignments and clone size from that table. The sample holds approximately 150,000 clones, over 85% seen once. Germline V gene data show CDR1 as SGHRS and CDR2 as YFSETQ. The CDR3 contains 20 residues. The junction had 13 bases not matched to a gene; V was cut back by 4 bases and J by 0 bases. Material: peripheral blood. V usage is TRBV5-1 and J usage is TRBJ2-1; 13 bases fit TRBD2. The origin of this receptor is a man aged 55-75 years with active or convalescent COVID-19. CDR3 nucleotide sequence: TGCGCCAGCAGCGCGAGAGGGACTAGCGGGACCCCGGGCTCCTACAATGAGCAGTTCTTC. Translated, it gives CASSARGTSGTPGSYNEQFF.